This TCR beta chain was obtained from a study of identifying expanded T cells in peripheral blood. Study conclusions and caveats: Clone count variance between roughly 2-week samples rose with total template count. Technical replicates showed about 1.1 changed clones; two weeks roughly 16; four weeks 19.

As to this clone: Its matching antigen is unknown.

Sequenced by immunoSEQ multiplex PCR; TCRdb stores in-frame clones only, minus some. The table has about 85,000 clones, approximately 90% seen once. During the collection period, no donor immune events like infections were recorded. The germline V gene encodes CDR1 SQVTM and CDR2 ANQGSEA. The CDR3 covers 12 residues. V lost 4 bases and J lost 0, with 6 bases in between. The V call is TRBV29-1, the J call TRBJ2-5; the D is unclear. The TCR was taken from a person aged 18-69 years in good health. The sample taken for sequencing was blood. The CDR3 sequence is CSVVGYQETQYF. In nucleotides, the CDR3 is TGCAGCGTTGTAGGGTACCAAGAGACCCAGTACTTC.